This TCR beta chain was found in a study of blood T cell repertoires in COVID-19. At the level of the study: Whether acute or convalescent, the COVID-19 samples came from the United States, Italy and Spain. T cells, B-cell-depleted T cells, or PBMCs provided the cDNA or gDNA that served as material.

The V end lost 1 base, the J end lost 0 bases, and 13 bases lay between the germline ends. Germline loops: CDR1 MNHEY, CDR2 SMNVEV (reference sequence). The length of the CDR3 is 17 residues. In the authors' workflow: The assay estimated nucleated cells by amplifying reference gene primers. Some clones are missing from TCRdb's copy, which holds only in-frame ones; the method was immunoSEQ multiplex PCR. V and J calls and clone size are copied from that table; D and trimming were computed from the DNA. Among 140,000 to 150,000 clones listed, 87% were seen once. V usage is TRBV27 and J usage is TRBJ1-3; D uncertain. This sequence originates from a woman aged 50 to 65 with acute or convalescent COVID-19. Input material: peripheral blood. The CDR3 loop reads CASSLLAAGLSGNTIYF. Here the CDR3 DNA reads TGTGCCAGCAGTTTATTGGCGGCCGGACTCTCTGGAAACACCATATATTTT.